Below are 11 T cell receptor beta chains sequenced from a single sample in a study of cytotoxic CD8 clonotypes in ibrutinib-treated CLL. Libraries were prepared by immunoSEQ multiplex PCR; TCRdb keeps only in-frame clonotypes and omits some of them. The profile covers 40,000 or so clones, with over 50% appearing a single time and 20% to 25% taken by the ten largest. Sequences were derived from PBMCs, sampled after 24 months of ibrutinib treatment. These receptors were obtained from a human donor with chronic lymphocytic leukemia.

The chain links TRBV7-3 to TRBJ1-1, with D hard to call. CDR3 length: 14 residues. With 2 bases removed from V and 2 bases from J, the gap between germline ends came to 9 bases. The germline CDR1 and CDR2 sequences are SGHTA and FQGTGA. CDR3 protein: CASSLRAPNTEAFF. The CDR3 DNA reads TGTGCCAGCAGCTTACGGGCTCCTAACACTGAAGCTTTCTTT.

The CDR3 DNA sequence: TGTGCCAGCAGCTTGGCGGGGACAGGGAGGCCCCCCAATCAGCCCCAGCATTTT. Translation: CASSLAGTGRPPNQPQHF. The chain couples TRBV5-6 to TRBJ1-5, with TRBD1 matching 9 bases. CDR1 and CDR2 from the germline V gene are SGHDT and YYEEEE. The V segment lost 0 bases and the J segment 3 bases; nucleotides outside the gene matches: 10. CDR3 length: 18 residues.

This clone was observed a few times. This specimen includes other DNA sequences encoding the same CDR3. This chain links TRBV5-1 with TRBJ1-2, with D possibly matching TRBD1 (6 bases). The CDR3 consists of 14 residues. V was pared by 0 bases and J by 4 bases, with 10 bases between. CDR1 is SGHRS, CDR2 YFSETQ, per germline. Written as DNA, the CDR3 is TGCGCCAGCAGCTTGGGGGGGCTCGGCTATGGCTACACCTTC. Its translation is CASSLGGLGYGYTF.

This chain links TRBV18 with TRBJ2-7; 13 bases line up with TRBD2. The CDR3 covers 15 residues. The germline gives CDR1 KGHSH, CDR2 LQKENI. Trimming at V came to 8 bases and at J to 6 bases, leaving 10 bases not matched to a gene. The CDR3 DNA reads TGTGCCAGCACAGGGACTAGCGGGATGGCATCCGAGCAGTACTTC. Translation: CASTGTSGMASEQYF.

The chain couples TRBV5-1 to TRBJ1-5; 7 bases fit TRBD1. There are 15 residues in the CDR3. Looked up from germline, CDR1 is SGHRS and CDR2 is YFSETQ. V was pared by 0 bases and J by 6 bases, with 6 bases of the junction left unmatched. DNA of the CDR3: TGCGCCAGCAGCTTGGCAGGGGGAGGAGGTCAGCCCCAGCATTTT. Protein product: CASSLAGGGGQPQHF.

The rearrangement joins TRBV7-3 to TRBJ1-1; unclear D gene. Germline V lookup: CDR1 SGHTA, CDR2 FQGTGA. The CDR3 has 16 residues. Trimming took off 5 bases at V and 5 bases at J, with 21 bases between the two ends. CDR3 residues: CASSPLPQVQITEAFF. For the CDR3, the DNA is TGTGCCAGCAGCCCCCTTCCCCAGGTTCAGATTACTGAAGCTTTCTTT.

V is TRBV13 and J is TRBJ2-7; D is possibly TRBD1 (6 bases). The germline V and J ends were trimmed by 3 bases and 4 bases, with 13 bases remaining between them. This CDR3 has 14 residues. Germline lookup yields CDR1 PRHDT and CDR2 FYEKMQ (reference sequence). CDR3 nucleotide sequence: TGTGCCAGCAGCTTCGGGACACAGATTTACGAGCAGTACTTC. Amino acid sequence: CASSFGTQIYEQYF.

The CDR3 loop is CASSVGPGQGYEQYF. CDR3 in DNA: TGTGCCAGCAGCGTAGGACCGGGACAGGGGTACGAGCAGTACTTC. This rearrangement joins TRBV9 to TRBJ2-7; TRBD1 aligns across 10 bases. The J segment lost 4 bases and the V segment lost 0 bases, leaving 4 bases of the junction unmatched. This CDR3 comprises 15 residues. In germline, CDR1 is SGDLS, CDR2 YYNGEE.

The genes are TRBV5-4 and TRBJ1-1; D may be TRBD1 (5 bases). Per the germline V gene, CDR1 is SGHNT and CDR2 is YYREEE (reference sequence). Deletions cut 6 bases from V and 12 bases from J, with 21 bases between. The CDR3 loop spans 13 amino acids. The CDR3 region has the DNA TGTGCCAGCACCACCAAGGGGACCGCGGGAACTTTCTTT. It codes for CASTTKGTAGTFF.

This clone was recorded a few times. The CDR3 loop is CASSSTSGNEQFF. The CDR3 DNA sequence: TGTGCTAGCTCTTCGACTAGTGGGAATGAGCAGTTCTTC. V usage is TRBV7-7 and J usage is TRBJ2-1; TRBD2 is a possible D gene (6 bases). Germline lookup yields CDR1 SSHAT and CDR2 FNYEAQ (reference sequence). The CDR3 totals 13 residues. Full variable domain (missing parts from reference TRBV7-7 and TRBJ2-1): GAGVSQSPRYKVTKRGQDVTLRCDPISSHATLYWYQQALGQGPEFLTYFNYEAQPDKSGLPSDRFSAERPEGSISTLTIQRTEQRDSAMYRCASSSTSGNEQFFGPGTRLTVL.

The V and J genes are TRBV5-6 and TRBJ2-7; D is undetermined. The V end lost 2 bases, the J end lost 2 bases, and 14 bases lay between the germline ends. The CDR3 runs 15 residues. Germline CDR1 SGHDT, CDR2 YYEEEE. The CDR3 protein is CASSFFHSRPYEQYF. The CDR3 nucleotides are TGTGCCAGCAGCTTTTTTCACAGTCGACCCTACGAGCAGTACTTC.